The clone carrying this T cell receptor (beta chain) was seen a handful of times. The antigen remains undetermined. This record comes from a study of blood T cells in healthy people across ages. Whole-study results and caveats: Versus aged donors, long-lived donors had higher diversity and more naive CD4+ cells.

Using a J-beta primer mix together with a sample-barcoded 5' primer, a second PCR was run for about 6 to 11 cycles. Each sample provided no less than 3 million CDR3-containing paired-end reads. Using its own MiXCR run on the 5' RACE reads, TCRdb lists one record per CDR3 protein. The sample comprises around 1.5 million distinct CDR3 sequences, about 40% of which are singletons, and approximately 7.9% rests with the top ten. This CDR3 contains 13 residues. V lost 8 bases and J lost 4, with 13 bases in between. The germline V gene has CDR1 WSHSY and CDR2 SAAADI. This sequence joins TRBV10-2 and TRBJ2-3; TRBD1 or TRBD2 may be the D gene (5 bases each). The sequencing input was blood. This TCR came from a woman aged 18-35 years in good health. CDR3 coding DNA: TGCGCCAGCGCCGGGACCGTGGCAGATACGCAGTATTTT. Translation gives CASAGTVADTQYF.